Following are 21 T cell receptor beta chains from one sample sequenced in a study of T cells expressing NK-cell markers. TCRdb re-called the 5' RACE reads and catalogs CDR3 proteins one per entry, DNA excluded. The repertoire table contains about 460,000 distinct CDR3 sequences. Specimen: blood T cells: a sorted CD56 or NKG2C T cell subset, CD4+ or CD8+ T cells, or bulk PBMC T cells (not recorded which). These TCRs come from a woman between 45 and 60 years old in good health.

The genes are TRBV3-1 and TRBJ2-1; TCRdb reports TRBD2, a call that lacks DNA to check it against. The CDR3 extends over 15 amino acids. Germline loops: CDR1 LGHDT, CDR2 YNNKEL (reference sequence). The CDR3 spells CASSQAETSIHEQFF.

V is TRBV10-3 and J is TRBJ2-7; there is no DNA to check the TCRdb D call of TRBD2. Germline V lookup: CDR1 ENHRY, CDR2 SYGVKD. This CDR3 comprises 18 residues. The CDR3 sequence: CAISERGSATSGPYEQYF.

The V call is TRBV28, the J call TRBJ2-7; TCRdb indicates TRBD2, and absent DNA this call remains unverified. Germline lookup yields CDR1 MDHEN and CDR2 SYDVKM. The CDR3 covers 16 residues. The chain's CDR3 is CASRSNPGLANPSRYF.

This chain links TRBV29-1 with TRBJ2-1; the D call from TCRdb, TRBD1, cannot be confirmed without DNA. There are 12 residues in the CDR3. Germline CDR1 and CDR2: SQVTM and ANQGSEA. The chain's CDR3 is CSGRQGGDEQFF.

This sequence joins TRBV2 and TRBJ1-1; there is no DNA to check the TCRdb D call of TRBD1. Germline loops: CDR1 SNHLY, CDR2 FYNNEI. The CDR3 length is 14 residues. CDR3 amino acids: CASRGLTGGTEAFF.

The rearrangement uses TRBV7-9 and TRBJ2-1; TCRdb's D call of TRBD1 is untestable without DNA. Per germline, CDR1 SEHNR and CDR2 FQNEAQ (reference sequence). The CDR3 has 17 residues. CDR3 region: CASSLKSSVTRGNEQFF. The whole variable domain, remainder taken from reference TRBV7-9 and TRBJ2-1, is DTGVSQNPRHKITKRGQNVTFRCDPISEHNRLYWYRQTLGQGPEFLTYFQNEAQLEKSRLLSDRFSAERPKGSFSTLEIQRTEQGDSAMYLCASSLKSSVTRGNEQFFGPGTRLTVL.

The chain recombines TRBV12-5 with TRBJ2-2; TCRdb designates TRBD2, a call that cannot be tested without DNA. This CDR3 has 18 residues. Germline V gene data show CDR1 as LGHNT and CDR2 as FRNRAP. CDR3 amino acids: CASGSGSRGGSDAGELFF.

The J gene is TRBJ2-4, the V gene TRBV6-1; TCRdb's assignment of TRBD1 cannot be checked, as there is no DNA. The CDR3 contains 15 residues. Germline V gene lookup returns CDR1 MNHNS and CDR2 SASEGT. The CDR3 here is CASREPGQGENIQYF.

This chain connects TRBV14 to TRBJ2-2; TCRdb designates TRBD1, a call that cannot be tested without DNA. Germline V lookup: CDR1 SGHDN, CDR2 FVKESK. CDR3 length: 15 residues. CDR3 in amino acids: CASSHLDRVTGELFF.

V usage is TRBV18 and J usage is TRBJ2-2. The germline CDR1 and CDR2 sequences are KGHSH and LQKENI. This CDR3 has 14 residues. The CDR3 loop is CASSPPVKTGELFF.

The rearrangement joins TRBV20-1 to TRBJ1-5; TCRdb picks TRBD1, but there is no DNA to check that call. The CDR3 contains 14 residues. Germline CDR1 reads DFQATT; CDR2 reads SNEGSKA (reference sequence). This CDR3 reads CSASPGITNQPQHF.

V is TRBV29-1 and J is TRBJ2-2. The germline CDR1 and CDR2 sequences are SQVTM and ANQGSEA. The length of the CDR3 is 14 residues. CDR3 residues: CSVEGSGKIGELFF.

The chain combines TRBV6-5 with TRBJ2-1; the TRBD1 assignment by TCRdb is unverifiable without DNA. CDR1 and CDR2 (germline): MNHEY, SVGAGI. The CDR3 consists of 16 residues. The CDR3 protein is CASSGRLTQGDNEQFF.

This chain connects TRBV5-1 to TRBJ2-5. CDR1 is SGHRS and CDR2 is YFSETQ in the germline V gene. CDR3 length: 14 amino acids. This chain's CDR3 is CASSLGVALETQYF.

The chain is built from TRBV3-1 and TRBJ1-2; TCRdb's D call, TRBD1, is unchecked because there is no DNA. The CDR3 is made up of 14 amino acids. In germline, CDR1 is LGHDT, CDR2 YNNKEL (reference sequence). The CDR3 is CASSLRETSYGYTF.

The rearrangement joins TRBV29-1 to TRBJ2-1; lacking DNA, the TRBD2 call made by TCRdb goes unchecked. Germline V gene lookup returns CDR1 SQVTM and CDR2 ANQGSEA. CDR3 length: 21 residues. The chain's CDR3 is CSVGLSRRGADWKGLYNEQFF.

The CDR3 loop reads CASSFGLAGIGATGELFF. The genes are TRBV5-1 and TRBJ2-2; the D call from TCRdb, TRBD2, cannot be confirmed without DNA. The CDR3 has 18 amino acids. The germline gives CDR1 SGHRS, CDR2 YFSETQ.

The chain has TRBV20-1 and TRBJ1-1; lacking DNA, the TRBD1 call made by TCRdb goes unchecked. This CDR3 spans 14 amino acids. Germline V lookup: CDR1 DFQATT, CDR2 SNEGSKA (reference sequence). Here the CDR3 reads CSARRGELNTEAFF.

CDR3 residues: CASRQGYGNTEAFF. The V gene is TRBV3-1, the J gene TRBJ1-1. The CDR3 has 14 residues. The V gene's germline CDR1 is LGHDT and CDR2 YNNKEL (reference sequence).

The chain is built from TRBV6-1 and TRBJ1-1; the D call from TCRdb, TRBD1, cannot be confirmed without DNA. Germline V gives CDR1 MNHNS, CDR2 SASEGT. This CDR3 spans 14 amino acids. CDR3 protein: CASTSHRGNTEAFF.

This chain connects TRBV5-1 to TRBJ2-1. The CDR3 totals 14 residues. The germline V gene has CDR1 SGHRS and CDR2 YFSETQ. CDR3 protein: CASQRGGLDNEQFF.